A single sample gave rise to the 21 T cell receptor beta chains below, sequenced in a study of OX40 agonist ivuxolimab in advanced cancers. Sequenced by immunoSEQ multiplex PCR; TCRdb stores in-frame clones only, minus some. The repertoire holds about 53,000 clones, with roughly 84% as singletons. Sample: CD4+ or CD8+ T cells sorted from blood, taken in a trial of the OX40 agonist ivuxolimab. Every receptor here comes from an adult with an advanced solid tumor such as melanoma, head and neck, liver or kidney cancer.

V gene TRBV18 combines with J gene TRBJ2-1; 10 nucleotides match TRBD2. The CDR3 runs to 21 residues. Germline CDR1 is KGHSH and CDR2 is LQKENI. V lost 0 bases to trimming and J lost 3 bases; unmatched junction nucleotides: 17. The CDR3 loop is CASSPPVKGTIAGGFYNEQFF. CDR3 nucleotide sequence: TGTGCCAGCTCACCACCGGTGAAGGGGACGATAGCGGGAGGCTTCTACAATGAGCAGTTCTTC.

Here the CDR3 reads CASRRGRNTDTQYF. The CDR3 coding sequence is TGTGCCAGTAGGAGGGGAAGGAACACAGATACGCAGTATTTT. V gene TRBV19 combines with J gene TRBJ2-3, with D possibly being TRBD1 or TRBD2 (5 bases each). The V gene's germline CDR1 is LNHDA and CDR2 SQIVND (reference sequence). The CDR3 is made up of 14 amino acids. Deletions cut 6 bases from V and 2 bases from J, with 12 bases between.

The chain employs TRBV27 and TRBJ1-5, with D possibly matching TRBD1 (5 bases). The germline CDR1 and CDR2 sequences are MNHEY and SMNVEV (reference sequence). Trimming removed 5 bases at V and 1 base at J, with 12 bases between. The CDR3 runs 15 residues. The CDR3 sequence: CASSGQGGSNQPQHF. The CDR3 nucleotides are TGTGCCAGCAGTGGTCAGGGTGGCAGCAATCAGCCCCAGCATTTT.

The V gene is TRBV11-3, the J gene TRBJ2-7; TRBD2 agrees at 11 bases. Trimming at V came to 4 bases and at J to 2 bases, leaving 10 bases not matched to a gene. The V gene's germline CDR1 is SGHNT and CDR2 YENEEA. CDR3 length: 17 amino acids. The CDR3 DNA sequence: TGTGCCAGCAGCTCACTAGCGGGAGTAAGGGTTGCCTACGAGCAGTACTTC. It translates to CASSSLAGVRVAYEQYF.

V and J are TRBV6-5 and TRBJ2-3; D call uncertain. Trimming removed 5 bases from V and 1 base from J, with 7 bases in between. The CDR3 is made up of 13 amino acids. CDR1 MNHEY and CDR2 SVGAGI come from the germline V gene. The CDR3 loop reads CASSQPGTDTQYF. CDR3 bases: TGTGCCAGCAGTCAGCCTGGCACAGATACGCAGTATTTT.

This chain uses TRBV5-4 with TRBJ1-1; tentatively, D is TRBD1 (5 bases). V lost 4 bases to trimming and J lost 4 bases, with 14 bases between them. The germline gives CDR1 SGHNT, CDR2 YYREEE (reference sequence). This CDR3 spans 14 amino acids. CDR3 protein: CASSLPGGTTEAFF. For the CDR3, the DNA is TGTGCCAGCAGCCTGCCGGGGGGGACCACTGAAGCTTTCTTT.

The V call is TRBV7-8, the J call TRBJ2-7, with 7 positions matching TRBD1. The germline CDR1 and CDR2 sequences are SGHVS and FQNEAQ. V shed 5 bases and J 1 base; nucleotides not matched to a gene: 8. The CDR3 contains 15 residues. CDR3 DNA: TGTGCCAGCAGCCCGAAGGGGGCGTCATCCTACGAGCAGTACTTC. Its translation: CASSPKGASSYEQYF.

The sample holds a few counts of this clone. The CDR3 DNA reads TGCGCCAGCAGTGCGGATGCCACCCGCACCGGGGAGCTGTTTTTT. As protein: CASSADATRTGELFF. The J gene is TRBJ2-2, the V gene TRBV5-1; no definite D call. This CDR3 has 15 amino acids. The germline V gene has CDR1 SGHRS and CDR2 YFSETQ. V was cut by 5 bases and J by 4 bases, with 15 bases left in between.

Details on this clone: Other DNA sequences in the same sample also yield this CDR3. V gene TRBV29-1 combines with J gene TRBJ1-5; 10 bases fit TRBD1. Germline V CDR1 and CDR2: SQVTM, ANQGSEA. J gave up 6 bases and V 4 bases, and 3 bases lay outside the gene matches. The CDR3 extends over 13 amino acids. The CDR3, as DNA: TGCAGCGTTGGGACAGGGGGAGGTCAGCCCCAGCATTTT. Translation gives CSVGTGGGQPQHF.

This clone showed up just once. V and J are TRBV19 and TRBJ1-5, with D hard to call. CDR3 size: 12 residues. CDR1 is LNHDA, CDR2 SQIVND, per germline (reference sequence). Trimming removed 7 bases from V and 12 bases from J, with 16 bases in between. The CDR3 loop reads CASTTGPKGQHF. The DNA for the CDR3 is TGTGCCAGTACCACTGGACCGAAAGGCCAGCATTTT.

The J gene is TRBJ2-5, the V gene TRBV5-1, with 13 nucleotides matching TRBD2. CDR1 and CDR2 (germline): SGHRS, YFSETQ. CDR3 length: 16 residues. J was trimmed by 2 bases and V by 2 bases; bases with no gene match: 3. CDR3 in amino acids: CASSFRTSGSQETQYF. The CDR3 bases are TGCGCCAGCAGCTTTAGGACTAGCGGGAGTCAAGAGACCCAGTACTTC.

This clone came up a few times. J is TRBJ2-3 and V is TRBV2; no clear D gene. V gave up 2 bases and J gave up 3 bases, with 3 bases separating them. This CDR3 is built from 12 residues. Germline V gene lookup returns CDR1 SNHLY and CDR2 FYNNEI. CDR3 sequence: CASSEQTDTQYF. In DNA, the CDR3 is TGTGCCAGCAGTGAACAAACAGATACGCAGTATTTT.

V is TRBV7-2 and J is TRBJ1-2; 10 positions agree with TRBD1. From germline, CDR1 is SGHTA and CDR2 FQGNSA. The junction had 2 bases not matched to a gene; V was cut back by 0 bases and J by 4 bases. CDR3 length: 15 residues. The CDR3: CASSLARTGGYGYTF. In DNA, the CDR3 is TGTGCCAGCAGCTTAGCGCGGACAGGGGGCTATGGCTACACCTTC.

This clone has just a few counts. This chain connects TRBV2 to TRBJ2-7; TRBD1 is a possible D gene (6 bases). The CDR3 is made up of 12 amino acids. V lost 6 bases to trimming and J lost 2 bases, with 8 bases between them. Germline assignment: CDR1 SNHLY and CDR2 FYNNEI. This CDR3 reads CASRGAAYEQYF. For the CDR3, the DNA is TGTGCCAGCAGGGGGGCCGCCTACGAGCAGTACTTC.

J is TRBJ2-1 and V is TRBV18, with 13 positions matching TRBD2. Losses at the gene ends were 6 bases for V and 8 bases for J; bases not matched to a gene: 13. Germline CDR1 reads KGHSH; CDR2 reads LQKENI. The CDR3 has 17 amino acids. The CDR3 sequence is CASSLLSLAGGPYEQFF. The CDR3 region has the DNA TGTGCCAGCTCCCTACTCTCACTAGCGGGAGGGCCCTATGAGCAGTTCTTC.

This clone is labeled as medium-sized (0.01 to 0.1%). The V gene is TRBV28, the J gene TRBJ1-5; D uncertain. Germline CDR1 MDHEN, CDR2 SYDVKM. V was pared by 7 bases and J by 11 bases, with 21 bases between. This CDR3 has 14 residues. CDR3 DNA: TGTGCCAGCAAGCCTCCCGGTCCTCTGGGGACCCAGCATTTT. Translation gives CASKPPGPLGTQHF.

The chain has TRBV6-6 and TRBJ1-2, with unresolved D. V lost 0 bases, J lost 0 bases, and 8 bases lay in between. The V gene's germline CDR1 is MNHNY and CDR2 SVGAGI (reference sequence). The CDR3 contains 15 residues. CDR3 sequence (DNA): TGTGCCAGCAGTTACTCCGGGGAGACTAACTATGGCTACACCTTC. Its protein is CASSYSGETNYGYTF.

The chain recombines TRBV27 with TRBJ2-3, with D tentatively TRBD1 (6 bases). V lost 5 bases to trimming and J lost 4 bases, with 13 bases between them. The CDR3 is 14 amino acids. Germline lookup yields CDR1 MNHEY and CDR2 SMNVEV (reference sequence). The CDR3 DNA is TGTGCCAGCAGTCACCCGGACAGACCAGATACGCAGTATTTT. This translates into CASSHPDRPDTQYF.

The chain employs TRBV5-1 and TRBJ2-1; D possibly corresponds to TRBD1 (5 bases). In germline, CDR1 is SGHRS, CDR2 YFSETQ. The CDR3 length is 15 residues. The V end was cut by 1 base, the J end by 0 bases, with 8 bases between. The CDR3 sequence is CASSLQGSSYNEQFF. The CDR3 region has the DNA TGCGCCAGCAGCTTGCAGGGTAGCTCCTACAATGAGCAGTTCTTC.

The chain is built from TRBV5-4 and TRBJ2-2; the D gene is possibly TRBD1 (6 bases). Trimming took 1 base from V and 5 from J, leaving 6 bases between them. Germline V gene lookup returns CDR1 SGHNT and CDR2 YYREEE (reference sequence). The CDR3 extends over 13 amino acids. As DNA, the CDR3 is TGTGCCAGCAGCTTGCAGGGGACCGGGGAGCTGTTTTTT. It translates to CASSLQGTGELFF.

The chain uses TRBV6-6 and TRBJ2-3; 7 bases align to TRBD1. The junction had 10 bases not matched to a gene; V was cut back by 8 bases and J by 5 bases. Germline CDR1 is MNHNY and CDR2 is SVGAGI (reference sequence). There are 14 residues in the CDR3. The CDR3 region has the DNA TGTGCCAGCTCAGACAGGGTTGTTGGAGATACGCAGTATTTT. The encoded protein is CASSDRVVGDTQYF.